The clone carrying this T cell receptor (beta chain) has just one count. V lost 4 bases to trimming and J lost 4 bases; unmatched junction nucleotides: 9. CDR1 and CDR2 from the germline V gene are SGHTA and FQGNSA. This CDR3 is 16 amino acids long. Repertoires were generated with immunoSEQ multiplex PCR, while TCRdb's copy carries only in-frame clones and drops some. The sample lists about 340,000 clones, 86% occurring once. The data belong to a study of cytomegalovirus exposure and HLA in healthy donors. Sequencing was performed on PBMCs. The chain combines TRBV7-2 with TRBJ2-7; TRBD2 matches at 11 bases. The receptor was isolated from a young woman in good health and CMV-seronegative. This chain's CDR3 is CASSSTHASGRYEQYF. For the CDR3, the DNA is TGTGCCAGCAGCTCCACTCACGCTAGCGGGAGGTACGAGCAGTACTTC. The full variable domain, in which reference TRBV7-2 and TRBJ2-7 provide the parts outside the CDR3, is GAGVSQSPSNKVTEKGKDVELRCDPISGHTALYWYRQSLGQGLEFLIYFQGNSAPDKSGLPSDRFSAERTGGSVSTLTIQRTQQEDSAVYLCASSSTHASGRYEQYFGPGTRLTVT.